The next 13 T cell receptor beta chains were all read from a single sample in a study of blood T cell repertoires in COVID-19. TCRdb keeps only in-frame clones here, not all; method: immunoSEQ multiplex PCR. The data hold 210,000 or so clones, with about 83% observed a single time. The source material was peripheral blood. Receptors were obtained from a woman aged 50 to 60 with active or convalescent COVID-19.

The V call is TRBV20-1, the J call TRBJ1-2; TRBD1 agrees at 7 bases. The CDR3 sequence is 16 residues long. The ends lost 3 bases at V and 0 bases at J; junction bases unmatched: 10. The germline V gene encodes CDR1 DFQATT and CDR2 SNEGSKA (reference sequence). Written as DNA, the CDR3 is TGCAGTGCTAGTATGGCCGGGACAGCCTCTAACTATGGCTACACCTTC. Translation: CSASMAGTASNYGYTF.

The chain carries TRBV11-3 and TRBJ2-1; TRBD2 aligns across 16 bases. The CDR3 has 18 amino acids. The junction had 6 bases not matched to a gene; V was cut back by 0 bases and J by 7 bases. Germline loops: CDR1 SGHNT, CDR2 YENEEA. The CDR3 nucleotides read TGTGCCAGCAGCTTAGAGGGACTAGCGGGGGGGCCAAGTAATGAGCAGTTCTTC. Its protein is CASSLEGLAGGPSNEQFF.

This chain joins TRBV5-1 and TRBJ2-7; TRBD1 agrees at 8 bases. Germline V gene sequence: CDR1 SGHRS, CDR2 YFSETQ. The ends lost 4 bases at V and 5 bases at J; junction bases unmatched: 5. CDR3 length: 13 residues. The CDR3 spells CASSPGDRNEQYV. As DNA, the CDR3 is TGCGCCAGCAGCCCCGGGGACAGGAACGAGCAGTACGTC.

Only a few counts were recorded for this clone. The chain is built from TRBV12-3 or TRBV12-4 and TRBJ1-2; the match to TRBD1 covers 8 bases. J gave up 14 bases and V 3 bases, and 11 bases lay outside the gene matches. This CDR3 is built from 13 residues. Here the CDR3 reads CASSLAQGAQRTF. CDR3 in DNA: TGTGCCAGCAGTTTGGCTCAGGGGGCACAAAGGACCTTC.

This clone has just a few counts. V and J are TRBV28 and TRBJ1-2; 7 bases match TRBD1. CDR3 length: 13 residues. From germline, CDR1 is MDHEN and CDR2 SYDVKM. Germline trimming cut 8 bases from V and 8 bases from J; bases unmatched to any gene: 11. Here the CDR3 reads CASLPGQERGYTF. The CDR3 nucleotides read TGTGCCAGCCTCCCCGGACAGGAGCGGGGCTACACCTTC.

Concerning this clone itself: Other DNA sequences in this specimen translate into the identical CDR3. The chain combines TRBV18 with TRBJ2-7; 7 bases agree with TRBD1. Germline CDR1 KGHSH, CDR2 LQKENI. Trimming at V came to 3 bases and at J to 2 bases, leaving 1 base not matched to a gene. The CDR3 is 13 amino acids. DNA for the CDR3: TGTGCCAGCTCACCGGGACAGACCTACGAGCAGTACTTC. Its protein product is CASSPGQTYEQYF.

The chain has TRBV28 and TRBJ2-5; D unclear. The germline V gene encodes CDR1 MDHEN and CDR2 SYDVKM. V lost 4 bases and J 5 bases, leaving 17 bases between the germline ends. The CDR3 has 15 residues. In nucleotides, the CDR3 is TGTGCCAGCAGTTCAGGTGCCGTGAGTTGGGAGACCCAGTACTTC. Translating gives CASSSGAVSWETQYF.

The rearrangement links TRBV2 to TRBJ1-6; 8 positions match TRBD1. The CDR3 has 14 residues. With 5 bases clipped from V and 10 bases from J, the junction kept 7 bases outside the gene matches. From germline, CDR1 is SNHLY and CDR2 FYNNEI. CDR3 sequence: CASSSGGSHSPLHF. The CDR3 bases are TGTGCCAGCAGTTCAGGGGGCTCTCACTCACCCCTCCACTTT.

The chain has TRBV5-1 and TRBJ1-1; the D gene is possibly TRBD1 (6 bases). The V end was cut by 2 bases, the J end by 6 bases, with 8 bases between. This CDR3 has 12 amino acids. Germline-derived CDR1 and CDR2 are SGHRS and YFSETQ. The CDR3 DNA reads as TGCGCCAGCAGCTTCTCAGGGGCTGAAGCTTTCTTT. It codes for CASSFSGAEAFF. Drawing the rest from reference TRBV5-1 and TRBJ1-1, the complete variable domain is KAGVTQTPRYLIKTRGQQVTLSCSPISGHRSVSWYQQTPGQGLQFLFEYFSETQRNKGNFPGRFSGRQFSNSRSEMNVSTLELGDSALYLCASSFSGAEAFFGQGTRLTVV.

The chain combines TRBV10-3 with TRBJ2-1; 7 bases line up with TRBD2. V lost 5 bases to trimming and J lost 4 bases; unmatched junction nucleotides: 8. CDR1 ENHRY and CDR2 SYGVKD come from the germline V gene. This CDR3 spans 15 amino acids. Written as DNA, the CDR3 is TGTGCCATCAGTTCTAAGCGGGGAGATTACAATGAGCAGTTCTTC. Its protein product is CAISSKRGDYNEQFF.

The chain carries TRBV11-2 and TRBJ1-2, with a tentative D call TRBD1 (6 bases). The germline gives CDR1 SGHAT, CDR2 FQNNGV. The CDR3 has 15 residues. Trimming took 0 bases from V and 4 from J, leaving 12 bases between them. The DNA of the CDR3 is TGTGCCAGCAGCTTAGAGCGGGGGGCTTCCTATGGCTACACCTTC. It yields the protein CASSLERGASYGYTF. Full variable domain (remainder filled in from reference TRBV11-2 and TRBJ1-2): EAGVAQSPRYKIIEKRQSVAFWCNPISGHATLYWYQQILGQGPKLLIQFQNNGVVDDSQLPKDRFSAERLKGVDSTLKIQPAKLEDSAVYLCASSLERGASYGYTFGSGTRLTVV.

V usage is TRBV9 and J usage is TRBJ1-1; no clear D gene. In germline, CDR1 is SGDLS, CDR2 YYNGEE. The CDR3 covers 13 residues. V was cut by 3 bases and J by 7 bases, with 13 bases left in between. The DNA for the CDR3 is TGTGCCAGCAGCGCCGACACCTGGAATGAAGCTTTCTTT. Amino acids: CASSADTWNEAFF. The full variable domain, with the rest looked up from reference TRBV9 and TRBJ1-1, is DSGVTQTPKHLITATGQRVTLRCSPRSGDLSVYWYQQSLDQGLQFLIQYYNGEERAKGNILERFSAQQFPDLHSELNLSSLELGDSALYFCASSADTWNEAFFGQGTRLTVV.

The chain links TRBV5-1 to TRBJ2-5, with 12 bases lining up with TRBD2. Germline V gene sequence: CDR1 SGHRS, CDR2 YFSETQ. J was trimmed by 5 bases and V by 4 bases; bases with no gene match: 6. This CDR3 spans 15 amino acids. The chain's CDR3 is CASSPLAGGPETQYF. The CDR3 DNA follows: TGCGCCAGCAGCCCGCTAGCGGGAGGGCCTGAGACCCAGTACTTC.